The 8 T cell receptor beta chains given below trace back to one sample, sequenced in a study of blood T cell repertoires in COVID-19. The method was immunoSEQ multiplex PCR; TCRdb's version includes in-frame clones alone and lacks a portion of them. The table records roughly 75,000 clones, roughly 70% of them present only once. The sample taken for sequencing was peripheral blood. Every receptor here comes from a human donor with acute or convalescent COVID-19. The donor label of this sample is uncertain.

The chain has TRBV3-1 (or the pseudogene TRBV3-2) and TRBJ1-6, with D uncertain. Germline V gene data show CDR1 as LGHDT and CDR2 as YNNKEL (reference sequence). The CDR3 has 13 amino acids. V lost 2 bases and J lost 8, with 7 bases in between. CDR3 residues: CASSQIGDSPLHF. The CDR3 DNA is TGTGCCAGCAGCCAAATCGGGGATTCACCCCTCCACTTT.

The genes are TRBV9 and TRBJ2-3, with 13 bases identical to TRBD2. CDR3 length equals 17 residues. The germline gives CDR1 SGDLS, CDR2 YYNGEE. With 0 bases clipped from V and 5 bases from J, the junction kept 6 bases outside the gene matches. The CDR3 region is CASSVDTSGGAKDTQYF. CDR3 bases: TGTGCCAGCAGCGTAGATACTAGCGGGGGGGCCAAAGATACGCAGTATTTT.

The rearrangement links TRBV5-6 to TRBJ1-2; 7 bases align to TRBD1. Trimming at V came to 4 bases and at J to 7 bases, leaving 4 bases not matched to a gene. The CDR3 runs to 12 residues. Germline V gene sequence: CDR1 SGHDT, CDR2 YYEEEE. CDR3 amino acids: CASSTQGPGYTF. The CDR3 region has the DNA TGTGCCAGCAGCACACAGGGGCCTGGCTACACCTTC.

The chain combines TRBV3-1 (or the pseudogene TRBV3-2) with TRBJ2-2, with D perhaps matching TRBD1 (6 bases). Trimming took off 1 base at V and 6 bases at J, with 15 bases between the two ends. This CDR3 comprises 16 residues. The germline gives CDR1 LGHDT, CDR2 YNNKEL (reference sequence). As DNA, the CDR3 is TGTGCCAGCAGCCAAGGCGGCAGGGGAAGGCCCGGGGAGCTGTTTTTT. The encoded protein is CASSQGGRGRPGELFF.

The J gene is TRBJ1-6, the V gene TRBV20-1; D not resolved. Trimming pared 3 bases from V and 5 bases from J, leaving 11 bases between. Germline V CDR1 and CDR2: DFQATT, SNEGSKA (reference sequence). The CDR3 spans 14 residues. CDR3 residues: CSASSRQDNSPLHF. As DNA, the CDR3 is TGCAGTGCTAGTTCGCGTCAGGATAATTCACCCCTCCACTTT.

This clone was counted a single time. The genes are TRBV7-3 and TRBJ2-6; 9 bases are shared with TRBD2. Trimming cost V 1 base and J 3 bases; bases outside gene matches: 7. The CDR3 is made up of 18 amino acids. CDR1 is SGHTA, CDR2 FQGTGA, per germline. CDR3 coding DNA: TGTGCCAGCAGCTTAAGGGCTAGCGGGATGGGTGGGGCCAACGTCCTGACTTTC. Residues: CASSLRASGMGGANVLTF.

This clone occurred a few times. The J gene is TRBJ1-6, the V gene TRBV5-1, with D hard to call. Germline V gene sequence: CDR1 SGHRS, CDR2 YFSETQ. CDR3 size: 14 residues. Trimming removed 5 bases at V and 7 bases at J, with 13 bases between. The CDR3 region is CASSVGGVNSPLHF. Here the CDR3 DNA reads TGCGCCAGCAGTGTTGGCGGGGTGAATTCACCCCTCCACTTT.

The chain recombines TRBV4-1 with TRBJ2-5, with D possibly TRBD2 on 5 matching bases. V lost 4 bases to trimming and J lost 5 bases, with 8 bases between them. CDR3 size: 12 residues. Germline loops: CDR1 MGHRA, CDR2 YSYEKL. DNA for the CDR3: TGCGCCAGCAGCCCCCCGGGGGAGACCCAGTACTTC. Translating it yields CASSPPGETQYF.